A selection of T cell receptor beta chains follows, all from one sample in a study of control samples from healthy donors and cancer patients. Repertoires were generated with immunoSEQ multiplex PCR, while TCRdb's copy carries only in-frame clones and drops some. The table lists 130,000 to 150,000 clones, approximately 93% of them singletons. The specimen sequenced was blood. The source is a man between 18 and 35 years old in good health. Both conserved end residues are part of each CDR3. A D gene is named only where the DNA matches it firmly. A row's size may be missing; if present it is once, few, many or a size class.

d_call	j_call	v_call	clone_size	cdr3_nt	cdr3_aa
TRBD1	TRBJ1-2	TRBV10-3	.	TGTGCCATCAGTGACCCCGAAGGGGGCAACTATGGCTACACCTTC	CAISDPEGGNYGYTF
TRBD1	TRBJ2-7	TRBV5-5	.	TGTGCCAGCAGCCATCAGGGACAGGGCTACGAGCAGTACTTC	CASSHQGQGYEQYF
.	TRBJ2-1	TRBV11-2	once	TGTGCCAGCAGCCTCCGACTCCCCCCGCAGTTCTTC	CASSLRLPPQFF
TRBD2	TRBJ2-7	TRBV13	.	TGTGCCAGCAGCTTCGCGGGAGTCCCCACCGAGCAGTACTTC	CASSFAGVPTEQYF
.	TRBJ2-4	TRBV28	.	TGTGCCAGCACACCTCTAACATACATAGGGGCCAAAAACATTCAGTACTTC	CASTPLTYIGAKNIQYF
TRBD2	TRBJ2-1	TRBV5-4	.	TGTGCCAGCACGGGGGGTCCATATGAGCAGTTCTTC	CASTGGPYEQFF
.	TRBJ2-2	TRBV6-5	.	TGTGCCAGCCATTGGGGGGCATCGAACACCGGGGAGCTGTTTTTT	CASHWGASNTGELFF
.	TRBJ1-5	TRBV15	.	TGTGCCACCGATATGAGGGGGAGGCAGCCCCAGCATTTT	CATDMRGRQPQHF
.	TRBJ2-1	TRBV14	few	TGTGCCAGCAGCCCTTTCGCGGGGAGCTCCTACAATGAGCAGTTCTTC	CASSPFAGSSYNEQFF
TRBD2	TRBJ2-1	TRBV11-2	.	TGTGCCAGCAGCTTACTCGGGGGGGAAAGCTCCTACAATGAGCAGTTCTTC	CASSLLGGESSYNEQFF
.	TRBJ1-4	TRBV15	once	TGTGCCACCAAGGGCCCAGGGGAACTGTTTTTT	CATKGPGELFF
.	TRBJ1-5	TRBV6-5	.	TGTGCCAGCAGGACCCGGGAGGATAGCAATCAGCCCCAGCATTTT	CASRTREDSNQPQHF
.	TRBJ2-7	TRBV4-1	.	TGCGCCAGCAGTCAAGGCAGGGGTTTCTACGAGCAGTACTTC	CASSQGRGFYEQYF
.	TRBJ2-1	TRBV18	.	TGTGCCAGCTCACCTCTCGGCGGCGCTCGCTACAATGAGCAGTTCTTC	CASSPLGGARYNEQFF
.	TRBJ1-1	TRBV28	.	TGTGCCAGCAGTTTAGAGAGGTTTACGTCTGAAGCTTTCTTT	CASSLERFTSEAFF
.	TRBJ2-5	TRBV6-1	.	TGTGCCAGCAGTGAAGGGATTTTCGAGGGAGAGACCCAGTACTTC	CASSEGIFEGETQYF
TRBD1	TRBJ2-1	TRBV6-6	once	TGTGCCAGCGCCCGGGACAGGGGGCTGAATGAGCAGTTCTTC	CASARDRGLNEQFF
TRBD1	TRBJ1-5	TRBV9	.	TGTGCCAGCAGCAAGACCGGGACAGACTGGGAGCCCCAGCATTTT	CASSKTGTDWEPQHF
.	TRBJ1-6	TRBV2	.	TGTGCCAGCAGGGGGCGTAGCTCCTATAATTCACCCCTCCACTTT	CASRGRSSYNSPLHF
TRBD1	TRBJ2-2	TRBV4-1	.	TGCGCCAGCAGTCGACAGGGATACACCGGGGAGCTGTTTTTT	CASSRQGYTGELFF
.	TRBJ2-7	TRBV5-5	.	TGTGCCAGCAGCTTGGCCGTTTTAGGGAGCTACGAGCAGTACTTC	CASSLAVLGSYEQYF
.	TRBJ2-6	TRBV15	.	TGTGCCACCAGGGGGGGTTGGGGTTCCGGGGCCAACGTCCTGACTTTC	CATRGGWGSGANVLTF
.	TRBJ1-5	TRBV5-1	.	TGCGCCAGCAGCTTGGTCGGCAATCAGCCCCAGCATTTT	CASSLVGNQPQHF
TRBD1	TRBJ2-7	TRBV5-5	.	TGTGCCAGCAGCATCTTGACAGGGGCCTACGAGCAGTACTTC	CASSILTGAYEQYF
.	TRBJ2-1	TRBV7-9	.	TGTGCCAGCAGCTTAGCGTCCGGATACAATGAGCAGTTCTTC	CASSLASGYNEQFF
.	TRBJ1-5	TRBV7-8	once	TGTGCCAGCAGCTTACGGATGGGGGGTCAGCCCCAGCATTTT	CASSLRMGGQPQHF